This is a list of T cell receptor beta chains from one sample in a study of T cell repertoires in cytomegalovirus infection. No antigen is known for these receptors. One entry per CDR3 protein, called by TCRdb with MiXCR from the reads. The table lists approximately 910,000 distinct CDR3 sequences, around 30% of them singletons, with about 14% in the top ten. The material was cultured CD8+ T cells from PBMCs, obtained from culture after CMV antigen stimulation. These receptors were taken from a human donor in good health (CMV status not recorded). Some clones in this sample may be carry-over from other donors' samples. Each CDR3 is given with its conserved first and last residue. The D gene is left open where the match is weak. The listing skips clone size in some rows; elsewhere it reads once, few, many or a size class.

d_call,j_call,v_call,clone_size,cdr3_aa,cdr3_nt
NA,TRBJ2-7,TRBV15,once,CATSRDGPGISYEQYF,TGTGCCACCAGCAGAGATGGCCCGGGGATCTCCTACGAGCAGTACTTC
NA,TRBJ1-5,TRBV7-2,many,CASSGDPDQPQHF,TGTGCCAGCAGTGGGGATCCTGATCAGCCCCAGCATTTT
NA,TRBJ2-3,TRBV7-6,few,CASSYSGGGPADTQYF,TGTGCCAGCAGTTACTCGGGCGGGGGCCCCGCGGATACGCAGTATTTT
NA,TRBJ1-2,TRBV12-3/TRBV12-4,few,CASSATVYDGYTF,TGTGCCAGCAGCGCGACAGTCTATGATGGCTACACCTTC
NA,TRBJ1-1,TRBV7-6,few,CASSPSTALTEAFF,TGTGCCAGCAGCCCGTCGACAGCACTCACTGAAGCTTTCTTT
NA,TRBJ1-6,TRBV19,once,CASSMVDILHF,TGTGCCAGTAGTATGGTGGACATACTCCACTTT
NA,TRBJ2-3,TRBV7-7,NA,CASRPDVGATTQYF,TGTGCTAGCAGACCGGACGTGGGAGCAACGACGCAGTATTTT
NA,TRBJ2-7,TRBV7-8,NA,CASSLIYEQYF,TGTGCCAGCAGCCTTATCTACGAGCAGTACTTC
NA,TRBJ2-2,TRBV12-3/TRBV12-4,many,CASSLRGRELFF,TGTGCCAGCAGTTTGCGGGGCCGGGAGCTGTTTTTT
NA,TRBJ1-1,TRBV6-5,NA,CASSYSRSAGGIEAFF,TGTGCCAGCAGTTACTCGAGATCAGCTGGAGGGATTGAAGCTTTCTTT
NA,TRBJ1-1,TRBV20-1,few,CGRGPMNTEAFF,TGTGGGAGGGGCCCCATGAACACTGAAGCTTTCTTT
TRBD1,TRBJ1-1,TRBV7-2,many,CASSLALQGAFNTEAFF,TGTGCCAGCAGCTTAGCGCTGCAGGGGGCGTTTAACACTGAAGCTTTCTTT
NA,TRBJ2-5,TRBV20-1,NA,CSAREDSFETQYF,TGCAGTGCTAGAGAGGACTCGTTTGAGACCCAGTACTTC
TRBD1,TRBJ1-5,TRBV2,NA,CASRVRTGYQHF,TGTGCCAGCAGAGTCAGGACAGGGTACCAGCATTTT
TRBD1,TRBJ1-2,TRBV6-5,few,CASSYSIPGQAGDGYTF,TGTGCCAGCAGTTATTCGATCCCTGGACAGGCCGGGGATGGCTACACCTTC
NA,TRBJ1-5,TRBV20-1,NA,CSAKLDRQPGQPQHF,TGCAGTGCTAAACTAGACCGACAGCCCGGCCAGCCCCAGCATTTT
NA,TRBJ2-3,TRBV5-1,NA,CASSRGQSGLDTQYF,TGCGCCAGCAGCAGAGGACAGTCAGGTCTGGATACGCAGTATTTT
NA,TRBJ1-1,TRBV7-9,once,CASSWTFRGLNTEAFF,TGTGCCAGCAGCTGGACCTTTCGGGGATTGAACACTGAAGCTTTCTTT
TRBD1,TRBJ1-1,TRBV9,few,CASSAGTGASEAFF,TGTGCCAGCAGCGCCGGGACAGGGGCTTCAGAAGCTTTCTTT
TRBD1,TRBJ2-7,TRBV7-9,NA,CASSSGTDYEQYF,TGTGCCAGCAGCTCCGGGACAGACTACGAGCAGTACTTC
TRBD1,TRBJ2-5,TRBV24-1,few,CATSDTTGLQETQYF,TGTGCCACCAGTGATACGACAGGGTTACAAGAGACCCAGTACTTC
NA,TRBJ2-3,TRBV20-1,NA,CSASKLDAVNQPQYF,TGCAGTGCTAGTAAGCTCGACGCAGTAAATCAGCCCCAGTATTTT
NA,TRBJ1-1,TRBV7-9,few,CASSFFGINTEAFF,TGTGCCAGCAGCTTTTTCGGCATAAACACTGAAGCTTTCTTT
TRBD2,TRBJ2-3,TRBV12-3/TRBV12-4,many,CASSLTSGGVDTDTQYF,TGTGCCAGCAGTTTGACCAGCGGGGGGGTTGACACAGATACGCAGTATTTT
NA,TRBJ2-5,TRBV9,NA,CASSVEGPGETQYF,TGTGCCAGCAGCGTCGAGGGGCCGGGTGAGACCCAGTACTTC
NA,TRBJ1-2,TRBV12-3/TRBV12-4,once,CTSSSSSRHQRATYGYTF,TGTACCAGCAGTTCTTCCTCGCGCCATCAGAGGGCAACCTATGGCTACACCTTC
TRBD2,TRBJ2-1,TRBV7-6,NA,CASSRTLSGGARRGNEQFF,TGTGCCAGCAGCCGTACCCTTAGCGGGGGGGCCAGAAGGGGCAATGAGCAGTTCTTC